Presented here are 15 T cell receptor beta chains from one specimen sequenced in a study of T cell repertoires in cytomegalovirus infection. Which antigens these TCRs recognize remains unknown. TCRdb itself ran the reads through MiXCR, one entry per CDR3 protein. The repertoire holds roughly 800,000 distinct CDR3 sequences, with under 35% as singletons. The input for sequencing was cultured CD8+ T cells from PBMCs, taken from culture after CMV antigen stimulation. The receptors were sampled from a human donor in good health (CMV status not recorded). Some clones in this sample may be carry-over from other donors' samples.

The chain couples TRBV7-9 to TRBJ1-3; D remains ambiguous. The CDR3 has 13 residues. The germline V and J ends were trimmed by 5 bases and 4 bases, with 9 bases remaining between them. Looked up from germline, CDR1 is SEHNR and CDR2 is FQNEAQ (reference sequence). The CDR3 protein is CASSAEGGNTIYF. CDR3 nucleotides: TGTGCCAGCAGCGCCGAAGGGGGAAACACCATATATTTT.

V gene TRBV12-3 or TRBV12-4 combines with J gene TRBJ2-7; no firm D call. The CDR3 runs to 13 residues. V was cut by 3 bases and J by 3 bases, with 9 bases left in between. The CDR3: CASSLSPNYEQYF. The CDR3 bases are TGTGCCAGCAGTTTGAGCCCAAACTACGAGCAGTACTTC.

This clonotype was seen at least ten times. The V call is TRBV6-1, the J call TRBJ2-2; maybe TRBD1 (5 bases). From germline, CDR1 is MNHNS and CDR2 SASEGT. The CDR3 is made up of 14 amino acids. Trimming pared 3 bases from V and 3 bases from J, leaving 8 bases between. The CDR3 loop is CASSDNRHTGELFF. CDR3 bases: TGTGCCAGCAGTGACAACAGGCACACCGGGGAGCTGTTTTTT.

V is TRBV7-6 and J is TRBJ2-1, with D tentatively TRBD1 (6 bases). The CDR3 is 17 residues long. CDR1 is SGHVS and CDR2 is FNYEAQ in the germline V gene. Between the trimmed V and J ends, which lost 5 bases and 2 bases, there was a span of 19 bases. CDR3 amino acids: CASSAFKMGATYNEQFF. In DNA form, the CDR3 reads TGTGCCAGCAGCGCATTTAAGATGGGGGCCACCTACAATGAGCAGTTCTTC.

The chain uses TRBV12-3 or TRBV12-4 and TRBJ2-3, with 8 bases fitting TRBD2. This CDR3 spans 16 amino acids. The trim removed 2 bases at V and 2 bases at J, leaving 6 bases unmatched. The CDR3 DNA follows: TGTGCCAGCAGTTTAAGAGCGGGGGAGTACACAGATACGCAGTATTTT. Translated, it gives CASSLRAGEYTDTQYF.

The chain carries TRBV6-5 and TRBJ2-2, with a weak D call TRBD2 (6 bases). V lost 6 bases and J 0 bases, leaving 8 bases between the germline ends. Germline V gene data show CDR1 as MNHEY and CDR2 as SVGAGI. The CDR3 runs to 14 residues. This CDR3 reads CASRWGANTGELFF. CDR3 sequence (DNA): TGTGCCAGCAGGTGGGGGGCGAACACCGGGGAGCTGTTTTTT.

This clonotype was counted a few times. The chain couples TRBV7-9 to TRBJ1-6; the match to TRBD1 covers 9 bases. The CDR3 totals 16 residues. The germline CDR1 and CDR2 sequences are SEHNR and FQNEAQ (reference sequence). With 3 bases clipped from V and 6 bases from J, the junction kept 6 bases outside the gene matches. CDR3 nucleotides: TGTGCCAGCAGCTTTTCCAGACAGGGGGGTAATTCACCCCTCCACTTT. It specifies CASSFSRQGGNSPLHF.

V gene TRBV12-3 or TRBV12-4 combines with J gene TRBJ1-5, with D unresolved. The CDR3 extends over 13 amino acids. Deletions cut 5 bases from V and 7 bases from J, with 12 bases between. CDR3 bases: TGTGCCAGCAGTCCCGCAAAAGAGCAGCCCCAGCATTTT. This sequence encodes CASSPAKEQPQHF.

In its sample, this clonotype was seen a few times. The chain's CDR3 is CSARDRPGGGEQYV. The CDR3, as DNA: TGCAGTGCTAGAGATCGGCCAGGGGGCGGGGAGCAGTACGTC. V is TRBV20-1 and J is TRBJ2-7; 8 bases match TRBD1. The germline CDR1 and CDR2 sequences are DFQATT and SNEGSKA (reference sequence). The ends lost 0 bases at V and 7 bases at J; junction bases unmatched: 8. The CDR3 extends over 14 amino acids.

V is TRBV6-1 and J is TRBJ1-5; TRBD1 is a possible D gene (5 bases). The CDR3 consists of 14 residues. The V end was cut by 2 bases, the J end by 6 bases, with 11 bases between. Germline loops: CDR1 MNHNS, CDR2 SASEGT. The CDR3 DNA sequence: TGTGCCAGCAGTGAATGGGGGGAAAGTCAGCCCCAGCATTTT. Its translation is CASSEWGESQPQHF.

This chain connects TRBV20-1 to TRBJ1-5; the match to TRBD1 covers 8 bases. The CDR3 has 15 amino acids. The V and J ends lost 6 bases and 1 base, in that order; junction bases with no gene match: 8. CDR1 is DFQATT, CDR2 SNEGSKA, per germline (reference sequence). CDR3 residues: CSARTGQGSNQPQHF. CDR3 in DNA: TGCAGTGCCCGGACAGGGCAGGGGAGCAATCAGCCCCAGCATTTT.

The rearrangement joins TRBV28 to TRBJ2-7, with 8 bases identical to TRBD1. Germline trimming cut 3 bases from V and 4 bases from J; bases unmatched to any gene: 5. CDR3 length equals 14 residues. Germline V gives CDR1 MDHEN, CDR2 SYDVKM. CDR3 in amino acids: CASSFSDREYEQYV. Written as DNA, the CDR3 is TGTGCCAGCAGTTTTTCGGACAGGGAATACGAGCAGTACGTC.

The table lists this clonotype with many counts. In nucleotides, the CDR3 is TGTGCCAGCAGGCAGTCTAGCGGGGGGTATGGGGCCAACGTCCTGACTTTC. This translates into CASRQSSGGYGANVLTF. The rearrangement links TRBV7-2 to TRBJ2-6, with 11 bases fitting TRBD2. Trimming at V came to 6 bases and at J to 3 bases, leaving 7 bases not matched to a gene. CDR3 size: 17 residues. The V gene's germline CDR1 is SGHTA and CDR2 FQGNSA.

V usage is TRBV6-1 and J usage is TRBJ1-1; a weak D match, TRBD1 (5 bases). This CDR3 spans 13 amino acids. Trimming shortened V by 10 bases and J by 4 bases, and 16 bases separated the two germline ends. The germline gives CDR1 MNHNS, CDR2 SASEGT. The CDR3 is CATPTARSTEAFF. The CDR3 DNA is TGTGCCACCCCGACAGCTCGGAGCACTGAAGCTTTCTTT.

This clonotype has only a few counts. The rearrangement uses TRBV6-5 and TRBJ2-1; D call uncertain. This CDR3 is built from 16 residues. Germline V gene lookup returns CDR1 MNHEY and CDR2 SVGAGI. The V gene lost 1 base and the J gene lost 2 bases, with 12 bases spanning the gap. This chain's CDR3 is CASSYYPQSTYNEQFF. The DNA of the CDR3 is TGTGCCAGCAGTTACTACCCTCAAAGTACCTACAATGAGCAGTTCTTC.